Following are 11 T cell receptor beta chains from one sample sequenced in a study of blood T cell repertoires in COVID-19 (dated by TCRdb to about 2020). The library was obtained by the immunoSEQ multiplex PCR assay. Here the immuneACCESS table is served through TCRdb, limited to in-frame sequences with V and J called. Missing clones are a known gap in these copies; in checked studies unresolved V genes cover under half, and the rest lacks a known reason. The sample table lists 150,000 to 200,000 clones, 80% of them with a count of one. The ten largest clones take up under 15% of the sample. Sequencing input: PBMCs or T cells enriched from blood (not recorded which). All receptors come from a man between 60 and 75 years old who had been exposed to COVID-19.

The DNA of the CDR3 is TGTGCCAGCAGCTTCACAGGGTTGAGGGGTGAAGCTTTCTTT. This encodes CASSFTGLRGEAFF. The genes are TRBV7-9 and TRBJ1-1; TRBD1 might be the D (6 bases). V lost 3 bases to trimming and J lost 7 bases, with 15 bases between them. This CDR3 is 14 amino acids long. Germline CDR1 SEHNR, CDR2 FQNEAQ (reference sequence).

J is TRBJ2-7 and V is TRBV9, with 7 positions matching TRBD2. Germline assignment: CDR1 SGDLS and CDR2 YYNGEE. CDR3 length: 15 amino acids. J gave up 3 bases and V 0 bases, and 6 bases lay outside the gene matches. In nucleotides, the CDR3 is TGTGCCAGCAGCGTAGCGGCTAGCGGCGACTACGAGCAGTACTTC. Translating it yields CASSVAASGDYEQYF.

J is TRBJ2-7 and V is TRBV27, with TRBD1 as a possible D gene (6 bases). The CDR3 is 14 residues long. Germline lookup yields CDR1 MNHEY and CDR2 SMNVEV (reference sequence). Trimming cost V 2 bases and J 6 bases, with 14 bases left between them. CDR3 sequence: CASSLQGRLGEQYF. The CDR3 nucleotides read TGTGCCAGCAGTTTACAGGGGCGGCTGGGCGAGCAGTACTTC.

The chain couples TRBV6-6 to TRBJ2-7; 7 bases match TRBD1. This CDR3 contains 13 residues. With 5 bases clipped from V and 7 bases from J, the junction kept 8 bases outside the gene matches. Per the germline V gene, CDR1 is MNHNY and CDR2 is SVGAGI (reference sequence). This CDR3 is CASSRSTGREQYF. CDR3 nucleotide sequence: TGTGCCAGCAGTCGATCGACAGGGCGGGAGCAGTACTTC.

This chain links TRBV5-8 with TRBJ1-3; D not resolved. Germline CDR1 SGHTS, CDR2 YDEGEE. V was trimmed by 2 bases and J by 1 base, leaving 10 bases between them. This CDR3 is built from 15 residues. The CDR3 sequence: CASSLIQRSGNTIYF. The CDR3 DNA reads TGTGCCAGCAGCTTAATACAGAGATCTGGAAACACCATATATTTT. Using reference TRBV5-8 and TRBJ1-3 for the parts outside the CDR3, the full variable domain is EAGVTQSPTHLIKTRGQQATLRCSPISGHTSVYWYQQALGLGLQFLLWYDEGEERNRGNFPPRFSGRQFPNYSSELNVNALELEDSALYLCASSLIQRSGNTIYFGEGSWLTVV.

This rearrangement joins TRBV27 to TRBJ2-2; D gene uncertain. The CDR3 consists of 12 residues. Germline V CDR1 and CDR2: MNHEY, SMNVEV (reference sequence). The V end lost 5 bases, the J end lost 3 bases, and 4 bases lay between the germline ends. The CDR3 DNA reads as TGTGCCAGCAGTGAGTACACCGGGGAGCTGTTTTTT. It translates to CASSEYTGELFF.

The CDR3 bases are TGTGCCAGCAGTGAATCTGTCCCCTACGAGCAGTACTTC. As protein: CASSESVPYEQYF. V is TRBV2 and J is TRBJ2-7; D is undetermined. V was clipped by 2 bases and J by 2 bases, with 7 bases between them. The CDR3 is made up of 13 amino acids. CDR1 and CDR2 (germline): SNHLY, FYNNEI.

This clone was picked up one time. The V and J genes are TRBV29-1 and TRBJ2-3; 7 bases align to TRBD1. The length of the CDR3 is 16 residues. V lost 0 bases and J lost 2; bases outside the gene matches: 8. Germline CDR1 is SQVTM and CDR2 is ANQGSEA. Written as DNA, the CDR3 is TGCAGCGTTGAAGAGCCGGGACAGTTCCTCACAGATACGCAGTATTTT. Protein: CSVEEPGQFLTDTQYF.

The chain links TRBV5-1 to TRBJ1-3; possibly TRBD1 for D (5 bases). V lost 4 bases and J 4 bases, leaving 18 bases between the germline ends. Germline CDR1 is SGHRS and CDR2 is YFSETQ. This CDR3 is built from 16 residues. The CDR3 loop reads CASSASTAVEGNTIYF. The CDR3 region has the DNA TGCGCCAGCAGCGCCTCGACAGCCGTGGAGGGAAACACCATATATTTT.

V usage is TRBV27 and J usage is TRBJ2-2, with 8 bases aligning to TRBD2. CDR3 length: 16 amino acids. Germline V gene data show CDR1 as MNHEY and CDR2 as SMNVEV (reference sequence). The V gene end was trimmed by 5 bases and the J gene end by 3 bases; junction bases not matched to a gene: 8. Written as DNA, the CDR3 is TGTGCCAGCAGTGTGGCTACGGGAGGGGACACCGGGGAGCTGTTTTTT. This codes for CASSVATGGDTGELFF.

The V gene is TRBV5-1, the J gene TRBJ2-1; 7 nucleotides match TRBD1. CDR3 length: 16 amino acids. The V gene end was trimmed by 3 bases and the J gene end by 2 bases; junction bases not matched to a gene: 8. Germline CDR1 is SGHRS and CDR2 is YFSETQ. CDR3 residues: CASSSQGVVTYNEQFF. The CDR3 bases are TGCGCCAGCAGCTCTCAGGGGGTAGTGACCTACAATGAGCAGTTCTTC.